Reported below is one T cell receptor beta chain. The data were obtained in a study of T cell responses to AZD1222 COVID-19 vaccine. Using immunoSEQ multiplex PCR, the repertoire was profiled, and TCRdb retains in-frame clones only, with some absent. This table has about 120,000 clones, over 75% appearing once. The receptor was derived from an adult in good health. The sample here was peripheral blood, taken on day 0 of AZD1222 vaccination.

CDR3 sequence reads: CATSDPGGERNNEQFF. The CDR3 DNA reads as TGTGCCACCAGTGACCCCGGAGGGGAGAGAAACAATGAGCAGTTCTTC. The chain is built from TRBV24-1 and TRBJ2-1, with D perhaps matching TRBD2 (6 bases). The CDR3 contains 16 residues. The V gene's germline CDR1 is KGHDR and CDR2 SFDVKD. The V end was cut by 4 bases, the J end by 5 bases, with 17 bases between.